The clone carrying this TCR beta chain was seen once. Its antigen is currently unknown. Sequencing was performed with immunoSEQ multiplex PCR; in TCRdb, only in-frame clones are kept and a portion is missing. Among roughly 93,000 clones, about 90% were seen once, and the ten largest hold under 2%. The J segment lost 9 bases and the V segment lost 6 bases, leaving 38 bases of the junction unmatched. The CDR3 spans 23 residues. The data were obtained in a study of OX40 agonist ivuxolimab in advanced cancers. Overall study findings and caveats: Among patients with partial responses at 0.1-3.0 mg/kg, clonal expansion was among the lowest.

The clonotype originates from an adult with an advanced solid tumor such as melanoma, head and neck, liver or kidney cancer. The chain has TRBV23-1 and TRBJ1-1, with 9 bases that match TRBD1. TRBV23-1 is classed as an ORF, of uncertain function. The sample here was CD4+ or CD8+ T cells sorted from blood, taken in a trial of the OX40 agonist ivuxolimab. DNA of the CDR3: TGCGCCAGCAGCCCACCGCCCGGGGTTAACAGGGGGCGTCTCGAAGACGCTGGTCTTCAAGCTTTCTTT. Translating it yields CASSPPPGVNRGRLEDAGLQAFF.